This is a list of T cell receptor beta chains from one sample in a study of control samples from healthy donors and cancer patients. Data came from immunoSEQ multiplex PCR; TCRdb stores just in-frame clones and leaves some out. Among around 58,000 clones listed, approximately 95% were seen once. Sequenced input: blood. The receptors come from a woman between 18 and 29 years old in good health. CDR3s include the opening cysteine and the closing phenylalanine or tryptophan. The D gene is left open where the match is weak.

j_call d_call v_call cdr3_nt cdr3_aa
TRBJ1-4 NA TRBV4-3 TGCGCCAGCAGCCAATCCAGTGGGGCGAATGAAAAACTGTTTTTT CASSQSSGANEKLFF
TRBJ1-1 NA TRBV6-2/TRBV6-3 TGTGCCAGCAGTTACGGGGAGCCCCGTACTGAAGCTTTCTTT CASSYGEPRTEAFF
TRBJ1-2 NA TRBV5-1 TGCGCCAGCAGCCCTGGCGAGGGCAGGACGGGAGGCTACACCTTC CASSPGEGRTGGYTF
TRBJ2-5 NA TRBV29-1 TGCAGCGTTATCAGTGGCGCGGAGACCCAGTACTTC CSVISGAETQYF
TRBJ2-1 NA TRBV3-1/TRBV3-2 TGTGCCAGCAGCCATCTCGGACGGGAGCAGTTCTTC CASSHLGREQFF
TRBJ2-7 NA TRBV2 TGTGCCAGCAATGGTCCATTCACCTACGAGCAGTACTTC CASNGPFTYEQYF
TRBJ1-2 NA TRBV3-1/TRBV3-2 TGTGCCAGCAGACAGGGATATAAGAATGGCTACACCTTC CASRQGYKNGYTF
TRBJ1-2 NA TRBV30 TGTGCCTGGAGTCCCATTCGGGATGGCTACACCTTC CAWSPIRDGYTF
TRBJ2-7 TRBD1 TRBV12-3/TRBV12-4 TGTGCCAGCAGCCCCGGGACAGGTGACGAGCAGTACTTC CASSPGTGDEQYF
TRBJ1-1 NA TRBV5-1 TGCGCCAGCAGCCCAGTTCAGGGAGACGGGGACACTGAAGCTTTCTTT CASSPVQGDGDTEAFF
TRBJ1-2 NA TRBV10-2 TGCGCCAGCAGGCCGGACGTCTCGCTCTATGGCTACACCTTC CASRPDVSLYGYTF